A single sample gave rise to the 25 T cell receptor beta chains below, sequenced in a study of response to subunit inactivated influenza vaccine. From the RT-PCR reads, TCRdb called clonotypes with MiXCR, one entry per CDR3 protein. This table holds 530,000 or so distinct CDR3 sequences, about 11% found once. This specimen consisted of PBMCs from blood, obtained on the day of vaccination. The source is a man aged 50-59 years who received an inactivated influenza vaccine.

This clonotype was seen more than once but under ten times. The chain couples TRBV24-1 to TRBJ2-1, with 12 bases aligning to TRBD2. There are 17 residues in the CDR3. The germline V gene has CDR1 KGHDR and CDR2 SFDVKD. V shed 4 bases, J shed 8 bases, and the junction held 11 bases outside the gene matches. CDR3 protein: CATSDPLAGGSLDEQFF. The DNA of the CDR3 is TGTGCCACCAGTGACCCACTAGCGGGAGGTTCTCTCGATGAGCAGTTCTTC.

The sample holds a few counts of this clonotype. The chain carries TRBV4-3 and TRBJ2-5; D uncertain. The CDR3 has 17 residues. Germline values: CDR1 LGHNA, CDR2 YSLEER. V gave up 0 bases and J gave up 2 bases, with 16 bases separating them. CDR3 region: CASSQDLGKQKQETQYF. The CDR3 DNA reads TGCGCCAGCAGCCAAGATCTGGGTAAACAGAAACAAGAGACCCAGTACTTC.

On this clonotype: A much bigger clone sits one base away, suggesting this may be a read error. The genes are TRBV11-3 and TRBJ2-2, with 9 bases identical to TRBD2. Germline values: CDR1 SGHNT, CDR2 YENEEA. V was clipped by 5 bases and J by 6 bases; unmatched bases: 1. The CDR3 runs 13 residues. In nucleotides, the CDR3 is TGTGCCAGCAGCCGGACTAGCGCCGGGGAGCTGTTTTTT. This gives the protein CASSRTSAGELFF.

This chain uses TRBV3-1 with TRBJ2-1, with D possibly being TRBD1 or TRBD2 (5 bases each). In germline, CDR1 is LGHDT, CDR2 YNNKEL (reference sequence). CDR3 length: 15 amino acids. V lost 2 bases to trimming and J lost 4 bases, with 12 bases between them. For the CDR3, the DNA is TGTGCCAGCAGCCAAATGTCTGGGACGTACAATGAGCAGTTCTTC. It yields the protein CASSQMSGTYNEQFF.

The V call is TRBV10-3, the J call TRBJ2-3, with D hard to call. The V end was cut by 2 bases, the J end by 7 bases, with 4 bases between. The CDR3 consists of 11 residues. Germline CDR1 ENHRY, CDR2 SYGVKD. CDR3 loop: CAISEGYTQYF. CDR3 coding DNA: TGTGCCATCAGTGAGGGTTATACGCAGTATTTT.

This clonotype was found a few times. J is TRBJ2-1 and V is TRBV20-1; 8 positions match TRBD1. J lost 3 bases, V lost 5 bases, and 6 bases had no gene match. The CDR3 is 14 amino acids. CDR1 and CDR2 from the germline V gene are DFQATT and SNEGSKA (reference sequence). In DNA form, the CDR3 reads TGCAGTGCTCGTAGACAGGGGATCTACAATGAGCAGTTCTTC. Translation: CSARRQGIYNEQFF.

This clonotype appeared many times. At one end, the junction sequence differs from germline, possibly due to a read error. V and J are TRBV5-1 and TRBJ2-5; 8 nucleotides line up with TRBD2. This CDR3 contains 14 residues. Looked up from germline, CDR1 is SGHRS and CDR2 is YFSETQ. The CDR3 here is CASSSGTSQETQYF. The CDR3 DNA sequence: TGTGCCAGCAGCTCCGGGACTAGTCAAGAGACCCAGTACTTC.

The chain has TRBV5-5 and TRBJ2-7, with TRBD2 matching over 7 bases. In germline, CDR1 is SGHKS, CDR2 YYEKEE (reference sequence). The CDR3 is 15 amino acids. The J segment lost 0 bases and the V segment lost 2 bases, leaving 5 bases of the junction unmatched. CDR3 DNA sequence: TGTGCCAGCAGCTTACGTCTAGCGGTCTCCTACGAGCAGTACTTC. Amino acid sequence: CASSLRLAVSYEQYF.

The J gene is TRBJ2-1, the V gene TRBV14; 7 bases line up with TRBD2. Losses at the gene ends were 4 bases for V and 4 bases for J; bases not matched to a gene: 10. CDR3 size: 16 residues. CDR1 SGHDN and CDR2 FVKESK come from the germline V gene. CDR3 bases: TGTGCCAGCAGCCGGTTTACGGGGGGACCTTACAATGAGCAGTTCTTC. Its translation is CASSRFTGGPYNEQFF.

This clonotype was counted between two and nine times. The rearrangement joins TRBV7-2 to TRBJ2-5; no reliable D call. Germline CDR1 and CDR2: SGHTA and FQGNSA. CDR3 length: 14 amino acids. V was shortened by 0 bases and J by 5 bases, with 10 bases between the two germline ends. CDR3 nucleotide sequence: TGTGCCAGCAGCTTAGCGACGCTGGTGGAGACCCAGTACTTC. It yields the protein CASSLATLVETQYF. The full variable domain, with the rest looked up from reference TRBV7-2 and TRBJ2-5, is GAGVSQSPSNKVTEKGKDVELRCDPISGHTALYWYRQSLGQGLEFLIYFQGNSAPDKSGLPSDRFSAERTGGSVSTLTIQRTQQEDSAVYLCASSLATLVETQYFGPGTRLLVL.

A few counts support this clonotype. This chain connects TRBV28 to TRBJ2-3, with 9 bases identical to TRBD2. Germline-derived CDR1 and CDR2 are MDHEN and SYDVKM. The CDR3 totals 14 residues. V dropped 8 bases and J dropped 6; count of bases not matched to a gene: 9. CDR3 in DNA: TGTGCCAGCTCCGAGGGCGGGAGGGCGGATACGCAGTATTTT. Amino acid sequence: CASSEGGRADTQYF.

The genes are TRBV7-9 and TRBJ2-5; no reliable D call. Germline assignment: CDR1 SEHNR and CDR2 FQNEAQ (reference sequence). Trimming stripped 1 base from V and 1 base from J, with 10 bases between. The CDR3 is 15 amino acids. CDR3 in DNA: TGTGCCAGCAGCTTAGGCCCAGGCCTCCAAGAGACCCAGTACTTC. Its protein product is CASSLGPGLQETQYF.

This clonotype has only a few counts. This CDR3 reads CSTLKQHFSYQETQYF. The CDR3 nucleotides are TGCAGTACACTCAAGCAACACTTCTCGTACCAAGAGACCCAGTACTTC. V usage is TRBV20-1 and J usage is TRBJ2-5; no reliable D call. Germline V gene sequence: CDR1 DFQATT, CDR2 SNEGSKA (reference sequence). V lost 8 bases to trimming and J lost 0 bases, with 22 bases between them. This CDR3 comprises 16 residues.

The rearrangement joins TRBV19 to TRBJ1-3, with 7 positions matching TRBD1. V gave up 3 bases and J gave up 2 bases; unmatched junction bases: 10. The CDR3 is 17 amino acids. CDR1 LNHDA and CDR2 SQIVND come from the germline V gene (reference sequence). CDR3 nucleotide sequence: TGTGCCAGTAGTATCGACAGGGAAGGAAGTACTGGAAACACCATATATTTT. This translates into CASSIDREGSTGNTIYF.

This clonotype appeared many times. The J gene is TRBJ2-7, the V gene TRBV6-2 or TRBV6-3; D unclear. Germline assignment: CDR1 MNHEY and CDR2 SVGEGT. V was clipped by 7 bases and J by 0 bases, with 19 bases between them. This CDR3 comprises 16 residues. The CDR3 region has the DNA TGTGCCAGCACCTACGAATGGGAACGCGGCTCCTACGAGCAGTACTTC. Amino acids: CASTYEWERGSYEQYF.

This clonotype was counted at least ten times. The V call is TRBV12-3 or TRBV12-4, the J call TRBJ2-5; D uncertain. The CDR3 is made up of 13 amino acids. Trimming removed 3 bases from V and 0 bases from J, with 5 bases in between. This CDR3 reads CASSFEDQETQYF. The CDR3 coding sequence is TGTGCCAGCAGTTTTGAGGACCAAGAGACCCAGTACTTC.

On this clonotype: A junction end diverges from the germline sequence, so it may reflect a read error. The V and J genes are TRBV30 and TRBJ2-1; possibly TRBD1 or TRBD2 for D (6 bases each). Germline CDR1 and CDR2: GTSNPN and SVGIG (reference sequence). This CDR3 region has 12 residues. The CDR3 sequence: CAWSEGGHEQLF. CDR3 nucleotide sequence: TGTGCCTGGAGTGAGGGGGGCCATGAGCAGCTCTTC.

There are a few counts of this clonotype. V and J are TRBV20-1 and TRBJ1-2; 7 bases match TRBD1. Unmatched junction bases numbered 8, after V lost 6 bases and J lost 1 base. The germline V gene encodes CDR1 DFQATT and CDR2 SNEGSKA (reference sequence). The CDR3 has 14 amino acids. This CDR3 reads CSAEPGQLNYGYTF. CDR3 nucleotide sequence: TGCAGTGCAGAACCGGGACAGCTTAACTATGGCTACACCTTC.

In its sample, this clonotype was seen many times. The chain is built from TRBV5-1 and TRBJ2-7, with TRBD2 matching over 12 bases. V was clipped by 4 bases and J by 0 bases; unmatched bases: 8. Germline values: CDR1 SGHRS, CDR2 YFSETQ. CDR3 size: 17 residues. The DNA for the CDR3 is TGCGCCAGCAGCCCAGGGACTAGCGGGCCGCTCTCCTACGAGCAGTACTTC. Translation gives CASSPGTSGPLSYEQYF.

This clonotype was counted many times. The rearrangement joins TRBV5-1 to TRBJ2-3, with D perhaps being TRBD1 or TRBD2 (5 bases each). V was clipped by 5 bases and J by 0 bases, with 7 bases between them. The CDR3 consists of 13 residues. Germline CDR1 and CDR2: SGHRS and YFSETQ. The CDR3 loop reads CASRRDSTDTQYF. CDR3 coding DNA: TGCGCCAGCAGGAGGGACAGCACAGATACGCAGTATTTT. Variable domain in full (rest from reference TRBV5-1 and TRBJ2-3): KAGVTQTPRYLIKTRGQQVTLSCSPISGHRSVSWYQQTPGQGLQFLFEYFSETQRNKGNFPGRFSGRQFSNSRSEMNVSTLELGDSALYLCASRRDSTDTQYFGPGTRLTVL.

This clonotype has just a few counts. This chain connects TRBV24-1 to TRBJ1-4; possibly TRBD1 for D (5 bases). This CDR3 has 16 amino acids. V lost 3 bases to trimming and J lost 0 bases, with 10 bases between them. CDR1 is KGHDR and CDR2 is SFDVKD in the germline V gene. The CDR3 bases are TGTGCCACCAGTGATGGAGGGGCGGCAACTAATGAAAAACTGTTTTTT. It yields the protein CATSDGGAATNEKLFF.

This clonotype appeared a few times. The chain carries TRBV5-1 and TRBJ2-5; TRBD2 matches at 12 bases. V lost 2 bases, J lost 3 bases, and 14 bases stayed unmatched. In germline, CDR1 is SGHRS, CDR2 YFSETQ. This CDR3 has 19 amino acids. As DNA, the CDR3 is TGCGCCAGCAGCTTTTCCTTCCCCGGACTAGCGGGAAATGAAGAGACCCAGTACTTC. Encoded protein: CASSFSFPGLAGNEETQYF.

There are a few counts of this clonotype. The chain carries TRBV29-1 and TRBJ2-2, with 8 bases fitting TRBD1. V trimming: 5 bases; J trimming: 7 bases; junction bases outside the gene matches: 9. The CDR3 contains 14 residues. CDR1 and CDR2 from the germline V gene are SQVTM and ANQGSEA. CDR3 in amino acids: CSVLRQGSIGELFF. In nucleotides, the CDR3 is TGCAGCGTTCTACGACAGGGGAGCATCGGGGAGCTGTTTTTT.

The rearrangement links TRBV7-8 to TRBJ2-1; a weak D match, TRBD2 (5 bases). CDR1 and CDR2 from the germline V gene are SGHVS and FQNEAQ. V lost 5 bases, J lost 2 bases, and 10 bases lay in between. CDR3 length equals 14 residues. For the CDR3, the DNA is TGTGCCAGCAGCACCGGGGTGACCTACAATGAGCAGTTCTTC. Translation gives CASSTGVTYNEQFF.

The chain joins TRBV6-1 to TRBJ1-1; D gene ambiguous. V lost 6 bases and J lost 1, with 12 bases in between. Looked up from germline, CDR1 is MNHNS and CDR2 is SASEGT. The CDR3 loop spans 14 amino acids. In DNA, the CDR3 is TGTGCCAGCAGCCATACTGATGAGAACACTGAAGCTTTCTTT. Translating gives CASSHTDENTEAFF.